The clone carrying this T cell receptor beta chain was counted ten times or more. Its antigen remains unidentified. There are 13 residues in the CDR3. Trimming took off 1 base at V and 12 bases at J, with 13 bases between the two ends. Germline V gives CDR1 LGHDT, CDR2 YNNKEL (reference sequence). This entry is derived from a study of T cells after yellow fever vaccination. Study-wide findings and caveats: Clonotypes found in both CD4 and CD8 compartments made up a small share. Contamination of FACS-sorted repertoires by abundant clonotypes from the bulk population could occur. A weaker secondary response peaked on day 5, the primary on day 15.

TCRdb called the 5' RACE reads again in MiXCR, with one record for every CDR3 protein. The sample comprises hundreds of thousands of distinct CDR3 sequences, roughly 4.3% of which are singletons, and just under 25% rests with the top ten. The TCR comes from a man aged 18-30 years who received the YFV17D yellow fever vaccine. The sequenced sample was PBMCs, obtained 5 days after the yellow fever booster vaccination. This rearrangement joins TRBV3-1 to TRBJ2-1; a possible D gene is TRBD2 (6 bases). The CDR3, as DNA: TGTGCCAGCAGCCAAGGGACTACCCACGGGCAGTTCTTC. It is translated as CASSQGTTHGQFF.